The rows below give T cell receptor beta chains drawn from one sample of a study of T-cell memory formation after mild COVID-19. TCRdb reanalysed the 5' RACE reads using MiXCR and keeps one entry per CDR3 protein. The sample carries approximately 98,000 distinct CDR3 sequences, about 18% recorded once. Sequencing used PBMCs or a T cell subset sorted from them (not recorded which). Source of these receptors: a man aged 18-30 years who had mild COVID-19 (a few samples of this study predate the infection). Cell type and time point are not known. Both conserved end residues are part of each CDR3.

V,J,CDR3
TRBV7-6,TRBJ1-2,CASSLDRASGYTF
TRBV12-3/TRBV12-4,TRBJ2-1,CASSLLFF
TRBV7-9,TRBJ2-3,CASSLSGTPRGTQYF
TRBV12-3/TRBV12-4,TRBJ1-1,CASSRGTHNTEAFF
TRBV6-1,TRBJ1-2,CASSEVTGPYGYTF
TRBV4-3,TRBJ1-1,CASSQDTGRRDTEAFF
TRBV10-3,TRBJ2-2,CAISDLLFANTGELFF
TRBV12-3/TRBV12-4,TRBJ2-1,CASSSRQGQFF
TRBV11-2,TRBJ2-7,CASSMDSAYEQYF
TRBV11-2,TRBJ1-2,CASSLGAASTYYGYTF
TRBV7-2,TRBJ1-5,CASSSTGIQPQHF
TRBV6-5,TRBJ2-1,CASSYVVVGRGNEQFF
TRBV6-5,TRBJ2-5,CASSSWGAKTQYF
TRBV7-2,TRBJ2-5,CASSLAGGGLETQYF
TRBV6-5,TRBJ1-6,CASTVGLRDSPLHF
TRBV25-1,TRBJ1-2,CASSVWPYGYTF
TRBV7-8,TRBJ2-5,CASSPKRSSGKETQYF
TRBV7-3,TRBJ2-2,CASSPFTTANTGELFF
TRBV3-1,TRBJ2-1,CASSQRGAGNEQFF
TRBV6-5,TRBJ2-5,CASSYHREETQYF
TRBV18,TRBJ1-1,CASSPLGVRTEAFF
TRBV12-3/TRBV12-4,TRBJ2-2,CASRPTSGASNTGELFF
TRBV5-1,TRBJ2-5,CASSLGPQRGDEETQYF
TRBV21-1,TRBJ2-1,CASTSPIDNEQFF
TRBV12-3/TRBV12-4,TRBJ1-2,CASRPTGVNGYTF
TRBV24-1,TRBJ2-1,CATSLDRMDNEQFF
TRBV7-2,TRBJ2-1,CASSLRLAGSNEQFF
TRBV5-1,TRBJ2-3,CASREGADTQYF
TRBV18,TRBJ1-2,CASSPRPDPAEDGYTF
TRBV20-1,TRBJ2-5,CSAKEGGNQETQYF
TRBV9,TRBJ1-6,CASSREAYNSPLHF
TRBV5-1,TRBJ2-7,CASRKTGGVLSYEQYF
TRBV20-1,TRBJ1-2,CSARLTSEGGYTF
TRBV7-2,TRBJ2-3,CASSLATRGKNTQYF
TRBV24-1,TRBJ2-3,CATSVPGQGLTDTQYF
TRBV20-1,TRBJ1-5,CSALQGNQPQHF
TRBV7-9,TRBJ2-2,CAADSEAGSGELFF
TRBV2,TRBJ1-2,CASSVKVDYGYTF
TRBV5-1,TRBJ2-3,CASSPGGTSGGTDTQYF
TRBV6-5,TRBJ1-2,CASSYSRATVGYTF
TRBV3-1,TRBJ2-5,CASSAGQIAETQYF
TRBV28,TRBJ2-5,CASSTPASETQYF
TRBV18,TRBJ2-1,CASSPDTGRIGEQFF
TRBV7-2,TRBJ2-3,CASSATDTQYF